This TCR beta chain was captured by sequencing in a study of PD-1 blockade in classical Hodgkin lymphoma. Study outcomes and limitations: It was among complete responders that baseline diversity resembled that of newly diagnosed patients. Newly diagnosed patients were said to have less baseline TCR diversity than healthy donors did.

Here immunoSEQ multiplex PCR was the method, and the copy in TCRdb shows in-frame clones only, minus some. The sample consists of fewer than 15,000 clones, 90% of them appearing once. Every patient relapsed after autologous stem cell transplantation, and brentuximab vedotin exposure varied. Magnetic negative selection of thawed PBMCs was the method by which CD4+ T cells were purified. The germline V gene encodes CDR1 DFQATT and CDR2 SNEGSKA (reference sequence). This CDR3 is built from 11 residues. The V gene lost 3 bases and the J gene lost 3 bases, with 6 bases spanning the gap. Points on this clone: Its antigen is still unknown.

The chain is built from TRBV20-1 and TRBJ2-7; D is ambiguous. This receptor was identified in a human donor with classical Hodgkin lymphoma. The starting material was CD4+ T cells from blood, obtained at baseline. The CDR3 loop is CSASTLYEQYF. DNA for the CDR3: TGCAGTGCTAGTACCCTCTACGAGCAGTACTTC.